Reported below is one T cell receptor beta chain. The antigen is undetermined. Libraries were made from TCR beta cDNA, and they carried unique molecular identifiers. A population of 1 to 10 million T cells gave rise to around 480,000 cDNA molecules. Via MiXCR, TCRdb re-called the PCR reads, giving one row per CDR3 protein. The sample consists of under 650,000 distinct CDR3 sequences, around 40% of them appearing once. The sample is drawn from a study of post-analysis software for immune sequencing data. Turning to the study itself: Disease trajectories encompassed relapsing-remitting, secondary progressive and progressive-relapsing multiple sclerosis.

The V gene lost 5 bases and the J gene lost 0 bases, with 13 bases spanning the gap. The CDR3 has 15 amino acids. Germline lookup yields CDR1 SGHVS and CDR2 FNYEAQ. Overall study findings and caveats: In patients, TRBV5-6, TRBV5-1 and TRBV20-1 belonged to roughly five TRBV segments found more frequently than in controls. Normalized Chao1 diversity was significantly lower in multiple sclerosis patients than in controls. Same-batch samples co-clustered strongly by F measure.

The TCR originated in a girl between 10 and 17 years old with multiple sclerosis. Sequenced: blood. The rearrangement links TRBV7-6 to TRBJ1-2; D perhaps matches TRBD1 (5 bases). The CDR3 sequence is CASSPSGGANYGYTF. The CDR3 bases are TGTGCCAGCAGCCCCTCCGGGGGAGCTAACTATGGCTACACCTTC.